This entry lists 8 T cell receptor beta chains sequenced from one sample in a study of blood T cell repertoires in COVID-19. Assay used: immunoSEQ multiplex PCR; TCRdb lists only in-frame clones, some missing. Of approximately 58,000 clones in the sample, approximately 80% were seen once. Sequences were obtained from peripheral blood. The source is a man in his 70s with active or convalescent COVID-19.

The gene calls are TRBV7-2 and TRBJ2-5; 8 bases fit TRBD1. Germline CDR1 reads SGHTA; CDR2 reads FQGNSA. The CDR3 has 15 amino acids. V lost 5 bases to trimming and J lost 5 bases; unmatched junction nucleotides: 10. The CDR3 DNA reads as TGTGCCAGCAGCCAAGCCCCAGGGGGCCCTGAGACCCAGTACTTC. Its protein product is CASSQAPGGPETQYF.

This chain joins TRBV10-3 and TRBJ2-7, with 15 bases matching TRBD2. There are 19 residues in the CDR3. Trimming took 6 bases from V and 2 from J; bases not matched to a gene: 14. CDR1 ENHRY and CDR2 SYGVKD come from the germline V gene. CDR3 in DNA: TGTGCCATCAGAGGGGGGATGGGGACTAGCGGGAGGTCTCCCTACGAGCAGTACTTC. Its translation is CAIRGGMGTSGRSPYEQYF.

This chain connects TRBV3-1 (or the pseudogene TRBV3-2) to TRBJ2-6; D gene uncertain. Trimming cost V 4 bases and J 2 bases, with 12 bases left between them. The germline V gene encodes CDR1 LGHDT and CDR2 YNNKEL (reference sequence). CDR3 length: 16 residues. Written as DNA, the CDR3 is TGTGCCAGCAGCCTCTTTGAGAGGACTGGGGCCAACGTCCTGACTTTC. Encoded protein: CASSLFERTGANVLTF.

The genes are TRBV29-1 and TRBJ1-4, with unresolved D. This CDR3 has 13 amino acids. V was clipped by 4 bases and J by 4 bases, with 10 bases between them. Germline V gives CDR1 SQVTM, CDR2 ANQGSEA. In DNA, the CDR3 is TGCAGCGTTGGTGGCAGTTATAATGAAAAACTGTTTTTT. Amino acids: CSVGGSYNEKLFF.

The genes are TRBV7-3 and TRBJ2-3; 10 bases are shared with TRBD1. The CDR3 totals 14 residues. Germline assignment: CDR1 SGHTA and CDR2 FQGTGA. The V gene end was trimmed by 4 bases and the J gene end by 4 bases; junction bases not matched to a gene: 2. The CDR3 bases are TGTGCCAGCAGCTACGGACAGGGGGCAGATACGCAGTATTTT. This gives the protein CASSYGQGADTQYF.

This sequence joins TRBV4-3 and TRBJ2-1, with 8 nucleotides matching TRBD1. With 4 bases clipped from V and 1 base from J, the junction kept 0 bases outside the gene matches. CDR1 LGHNA and CDR2 YSLEER come from the germline V gene. This CDR3 is built from 14 residues. In DNA form, the CDR3 reads TGCGCCAGCAGCCGGGACAGGTCCTACAATGAGCAGTTCTTC. This sequence encodes CASSRDRSYNEQFF.

The chain recombines TRBV6-5 with TRBJ1-1; D perhaps matches TRBD1 (6 bases). Germline-derived CDR1 and CDR2 are MNHEY and SVGAGI. Trimming removed 5 bases at V and 8 bases at J, with 15 bases between. This CDR3 has 13 residues. CDR3 protein: CASSRDRTFEAFF. For the CDR3, the DNA is TGTGCCAGCAGTAGAGACAGGACCTTCGAAGCTTTCTTT.

V gene TRBV3-1 (or the pseudogene TRBV3-2) combines with J gene TRBJ1-2, with 7 bases identical to TRBD1. Germline trimming cut 4 bases from V and 1 base from J; bases unmatched to any gene: 3. CDR1 is LGHDT, CDR2 YNNKEL, per germline (reference sequence). This CDR3 contains 14 residues. CDR3 amino acids: CASSLRQGNYGYTF. CDR3 in DNA: TGTGCCAGCAGCCTCCGACAGGGTAACTATGGCTACACCTTC.